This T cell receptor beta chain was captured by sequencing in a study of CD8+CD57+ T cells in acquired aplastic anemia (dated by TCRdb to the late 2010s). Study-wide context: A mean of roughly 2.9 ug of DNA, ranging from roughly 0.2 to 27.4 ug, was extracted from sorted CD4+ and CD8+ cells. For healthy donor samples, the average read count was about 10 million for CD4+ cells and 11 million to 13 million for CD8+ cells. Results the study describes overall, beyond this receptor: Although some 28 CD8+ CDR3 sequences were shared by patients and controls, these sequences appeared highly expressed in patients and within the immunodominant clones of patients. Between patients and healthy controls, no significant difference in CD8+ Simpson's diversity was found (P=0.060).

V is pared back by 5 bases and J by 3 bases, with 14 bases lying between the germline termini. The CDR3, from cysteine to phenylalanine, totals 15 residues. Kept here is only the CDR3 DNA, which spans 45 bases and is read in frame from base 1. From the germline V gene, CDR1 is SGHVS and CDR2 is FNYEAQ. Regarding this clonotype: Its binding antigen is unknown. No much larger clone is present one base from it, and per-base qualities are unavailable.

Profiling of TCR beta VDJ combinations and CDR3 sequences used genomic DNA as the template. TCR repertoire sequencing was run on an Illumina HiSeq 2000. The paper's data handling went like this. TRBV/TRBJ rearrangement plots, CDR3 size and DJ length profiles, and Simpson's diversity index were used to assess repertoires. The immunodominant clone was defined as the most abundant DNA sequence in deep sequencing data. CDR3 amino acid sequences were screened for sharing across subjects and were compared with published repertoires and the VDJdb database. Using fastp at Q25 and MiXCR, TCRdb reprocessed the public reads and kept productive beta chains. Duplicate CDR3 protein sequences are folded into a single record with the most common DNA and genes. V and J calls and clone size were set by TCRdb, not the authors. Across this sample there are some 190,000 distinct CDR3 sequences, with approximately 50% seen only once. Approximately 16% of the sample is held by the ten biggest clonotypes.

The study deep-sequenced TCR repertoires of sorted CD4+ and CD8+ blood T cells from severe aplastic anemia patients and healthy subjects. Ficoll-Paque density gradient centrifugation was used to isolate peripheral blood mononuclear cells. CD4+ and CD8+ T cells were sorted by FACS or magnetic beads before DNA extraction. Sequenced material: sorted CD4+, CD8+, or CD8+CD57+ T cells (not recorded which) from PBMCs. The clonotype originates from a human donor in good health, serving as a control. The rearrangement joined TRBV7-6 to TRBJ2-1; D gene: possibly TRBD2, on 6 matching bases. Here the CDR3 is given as CASSQFSGFYNEQFF. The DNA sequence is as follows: TGTGCCAGCAGCCAATTTAGCGGTTTCTACAATGAGCAGTTCTTC.